This TCR beta chain was recorded in a study of blood T cells in healthy people across ages. Through a sample-barcoded 5' primer and a J-beta primer mix, a second PCR was run for about 6 to 11 cycles. TCRdb analysed the 5' RACE reads with MiXCR anew, one entry per CDR3 protein. The sample consists of about 1.4 million distinct CDR3 sequences, roughly 60% of them appearing once. Deletions cut 5 bases from V and 6 bases from J, with 11 bases between. There are 13 residues in the CDR3. Sequencing input: blood. The chain carries TRBV12-3 or TRBV12-4 and TRBJ1-5, with D possibly being TRBD1 (6 bases). The TCR comes from a man aged 18 to 29 in good health. CDR3 coding DNA: TGTGCCAGCAGTGCCAGGGGAGGTCAGCCCCAGCATTTT. Encoded protein: CASSARGGQPQHF.